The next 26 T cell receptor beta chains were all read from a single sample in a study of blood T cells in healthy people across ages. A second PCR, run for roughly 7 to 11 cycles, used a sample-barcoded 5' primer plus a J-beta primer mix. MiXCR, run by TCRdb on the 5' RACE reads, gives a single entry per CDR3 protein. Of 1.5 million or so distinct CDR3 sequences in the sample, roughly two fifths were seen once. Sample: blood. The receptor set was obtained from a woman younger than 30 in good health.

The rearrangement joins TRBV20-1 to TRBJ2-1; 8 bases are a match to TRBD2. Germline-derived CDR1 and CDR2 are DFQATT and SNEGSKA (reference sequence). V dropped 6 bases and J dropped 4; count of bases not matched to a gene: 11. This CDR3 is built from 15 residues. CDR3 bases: TGCAGTGCCGCGGGAGGCGGGCAGGGTTACAATGAGCAGTTCTTC. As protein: CSAAGGGQGYNEQFF.

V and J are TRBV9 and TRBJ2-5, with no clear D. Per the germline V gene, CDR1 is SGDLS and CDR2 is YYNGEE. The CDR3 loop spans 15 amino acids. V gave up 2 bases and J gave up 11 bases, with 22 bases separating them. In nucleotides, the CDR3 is TGTGCCAGCAGCGTCGGGTATTCCCTCTACAATGAGCAGTACTTC. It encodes CASSVGYSLYNEQYF.

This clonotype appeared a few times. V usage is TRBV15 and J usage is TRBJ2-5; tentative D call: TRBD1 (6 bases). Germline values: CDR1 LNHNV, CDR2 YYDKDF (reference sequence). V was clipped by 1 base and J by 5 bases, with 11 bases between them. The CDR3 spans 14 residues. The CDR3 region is CATSRVAGVETQYF. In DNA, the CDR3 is TGTGCCACCAGCAGAGTGGCAGGGGTCGAGACCCAGTACTTC.

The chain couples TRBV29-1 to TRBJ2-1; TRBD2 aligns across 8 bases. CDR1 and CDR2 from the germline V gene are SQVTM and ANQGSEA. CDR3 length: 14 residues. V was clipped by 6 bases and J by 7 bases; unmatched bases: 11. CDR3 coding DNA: TGCAGCGTCGGGACTAGGGGGAGTAGGAATGAGCAGTTCTTC. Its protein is CSVGTRGSRNEQFF.

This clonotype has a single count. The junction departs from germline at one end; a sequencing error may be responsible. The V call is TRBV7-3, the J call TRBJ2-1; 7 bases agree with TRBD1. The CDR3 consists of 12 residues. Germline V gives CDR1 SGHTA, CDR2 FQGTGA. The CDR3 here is CPSSYRGDRQFF. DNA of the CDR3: TGTCCCAGCAGTTACAGGGGTGATAGGCAGTTCTTC.

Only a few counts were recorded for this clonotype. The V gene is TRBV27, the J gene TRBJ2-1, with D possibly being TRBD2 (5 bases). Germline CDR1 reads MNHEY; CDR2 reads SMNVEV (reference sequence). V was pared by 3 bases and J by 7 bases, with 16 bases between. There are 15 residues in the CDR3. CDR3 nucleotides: TGTGCCAGCAGTTTGAAACTAGTGGCCGGAAATGAGCAGTTCTTC. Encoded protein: CASSLKLVAGNEQFF.

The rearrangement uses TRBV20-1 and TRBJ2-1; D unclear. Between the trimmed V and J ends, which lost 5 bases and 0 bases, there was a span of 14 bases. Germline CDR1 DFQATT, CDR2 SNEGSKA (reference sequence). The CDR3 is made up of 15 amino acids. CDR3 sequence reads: CSAEITTFSYNEQFF. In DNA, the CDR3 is TGCAGTGCTGAGATAACTACCTTCTCCTACAATGAGCAGTTCTTC.

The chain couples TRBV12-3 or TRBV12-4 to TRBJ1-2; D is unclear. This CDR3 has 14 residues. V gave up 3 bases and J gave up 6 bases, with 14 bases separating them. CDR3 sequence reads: CASSFFTSGDGYTF. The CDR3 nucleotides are TGTGCCAGCAGTTTTTTCACGTCCGGGGATGGCTACACCTTC.

The chain's CDR3 is CASSLLARLIFNEQFF. The CDR3, as DNA: TGTGCCAGCAGTTTATTGGCTAGGTTGATTTTCAATGAGCAGTTCTTC. The genes are TRBV28 and TRBJ2-1; D remains ambiguous. V lost 1 base to trimming and J lost 6 bases, with 16 bases between them. Germline-derived CDR1 and CDR2 are MDHEN and SYDVKM. The CDR3 sequence is 16 residues long.

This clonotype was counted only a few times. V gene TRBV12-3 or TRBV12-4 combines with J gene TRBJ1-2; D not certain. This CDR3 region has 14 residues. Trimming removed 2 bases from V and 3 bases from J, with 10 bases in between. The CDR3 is CASSLLGTYYGYTF. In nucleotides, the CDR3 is TGTGCCAGCAGTTTACTAGGCACATACTATGGCTACACCTTC.

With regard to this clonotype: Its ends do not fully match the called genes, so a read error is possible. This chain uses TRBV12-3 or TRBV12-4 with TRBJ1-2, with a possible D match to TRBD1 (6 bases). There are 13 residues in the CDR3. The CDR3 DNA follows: TGTGCCAGCAGTTCAACAGGGTGGGATGGCTGCACCTTC. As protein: CASSSTGWDGCTF.

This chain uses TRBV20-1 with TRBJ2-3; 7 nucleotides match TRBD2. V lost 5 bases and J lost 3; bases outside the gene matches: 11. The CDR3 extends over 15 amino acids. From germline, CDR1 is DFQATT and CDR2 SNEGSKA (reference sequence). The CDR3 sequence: CSAAKRAGETDTQYF. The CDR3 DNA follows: TGCAGTGCTGCTAAGCGGGCGGGAGAGACAGATACGCAGTATTTT.

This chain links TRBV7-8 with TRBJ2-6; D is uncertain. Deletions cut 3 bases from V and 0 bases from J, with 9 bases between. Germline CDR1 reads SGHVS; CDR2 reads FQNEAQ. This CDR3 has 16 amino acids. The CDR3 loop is CASSFADTSGANVLTF. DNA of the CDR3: TGTGCCAGCAGCTTCGCCGACACCTCTGGGGCCAACGTCCTGACTTTC.

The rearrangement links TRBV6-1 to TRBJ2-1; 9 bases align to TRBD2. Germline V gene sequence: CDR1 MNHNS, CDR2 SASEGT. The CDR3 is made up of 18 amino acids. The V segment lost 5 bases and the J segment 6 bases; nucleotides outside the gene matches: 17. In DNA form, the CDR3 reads TGTGCCAGCAGTAGCCTACGGGCGCGGGGGGGCCTTATCAATGAGCAGTTCTTC. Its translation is CASSSLRARGGLINEQFF.

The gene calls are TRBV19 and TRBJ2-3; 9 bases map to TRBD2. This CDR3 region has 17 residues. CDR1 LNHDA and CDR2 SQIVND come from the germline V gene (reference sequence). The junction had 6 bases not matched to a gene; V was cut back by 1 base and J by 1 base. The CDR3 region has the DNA TGTGCCAGTAGTATAGGGGCTAGCGGGACCCGCACAGATACGCAGTATTTT. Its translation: CASSIGASGTRTDTQYF.

This CDR3 reads CSASRAGPDTEAFF. DNA of the CDR3: TGCAGTGCTAGCCGAGCAGGGCCTGACACTGAAGCTTTCTTT. This chain links TRBV20-1 with TRBJ1-1, with D perhaps matching TRBD1 (5 bases). The ends were cut back, 3 bases at V and 3 bases at J, with 14 bases in the middle. This CDR3 is 14 amino acids long. From germline, CDR1 is DFQATT and CDR2 SNEGSKA (reference sequence).

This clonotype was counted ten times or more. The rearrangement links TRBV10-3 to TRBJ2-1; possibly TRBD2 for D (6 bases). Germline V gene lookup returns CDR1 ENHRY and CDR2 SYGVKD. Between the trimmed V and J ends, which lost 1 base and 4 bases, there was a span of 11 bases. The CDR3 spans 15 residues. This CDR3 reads CAISELGLGYNEQFF. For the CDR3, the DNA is TGTGCCATCAGTGAGTTGGGACTGGGGTACAATGAGCAGTTCTTC.

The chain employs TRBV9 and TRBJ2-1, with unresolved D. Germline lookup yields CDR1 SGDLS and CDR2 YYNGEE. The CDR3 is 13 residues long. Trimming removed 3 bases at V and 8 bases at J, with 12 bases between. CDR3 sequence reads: CASSATPRHEQFF. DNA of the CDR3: TGTGCCAGCAGCGCAACCCCCCGGCATGAGCAGTTCTTC.

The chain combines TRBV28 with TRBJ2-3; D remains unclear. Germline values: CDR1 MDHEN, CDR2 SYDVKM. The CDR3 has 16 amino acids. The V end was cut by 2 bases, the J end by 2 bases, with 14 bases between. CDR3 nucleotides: TGTGCCAGCAGTTTAGTCGGAGTGCGGACCACAGATACGCAGTATTTT. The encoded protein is CASSLVGVRTTDTQYF.

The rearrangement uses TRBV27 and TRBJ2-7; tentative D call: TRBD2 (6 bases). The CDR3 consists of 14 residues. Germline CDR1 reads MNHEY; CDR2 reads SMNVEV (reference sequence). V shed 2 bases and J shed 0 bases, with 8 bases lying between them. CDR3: CASSLTRDSYEQYF. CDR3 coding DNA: TGTGCCAGCAGTTTAACGCGGGACTCCTACGAGCAGTACTTC.

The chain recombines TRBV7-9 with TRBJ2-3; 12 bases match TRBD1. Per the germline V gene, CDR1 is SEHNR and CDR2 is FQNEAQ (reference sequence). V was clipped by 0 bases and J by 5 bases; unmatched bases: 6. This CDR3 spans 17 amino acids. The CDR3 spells CASSLATRDRGRDTQYF. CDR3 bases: TGTGCCAGCAGCTTAGCGACCCGGGACAGGGGGCGAGATACGCAGTATTTT.

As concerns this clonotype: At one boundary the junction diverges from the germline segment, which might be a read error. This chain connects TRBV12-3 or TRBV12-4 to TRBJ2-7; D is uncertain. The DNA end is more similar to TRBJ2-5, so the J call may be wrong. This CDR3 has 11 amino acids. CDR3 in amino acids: CACSFRETQYF. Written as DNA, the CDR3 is TGTGCCTGCAGTTTCAGAGAGACCCAGTACTTC.

The CDR3 DNA reads TGTGCCAGCAGCCAGGCGGGCGCCAAAGAGACCCAGTACTTC. This sequence encodes CASSQAGAKETQYF. The chain combines TRBV3-1 with TRBJ2-5; D perhaps matches TRBD2 (5 bases). With 3 bases removed from V and 3 bases from J, the gap between germline ends came to 11 bases. The CDR3 is 14 amino acids. Germline values: CDR1 LGHDT, CDR2 YNNKEL (reference sequence).

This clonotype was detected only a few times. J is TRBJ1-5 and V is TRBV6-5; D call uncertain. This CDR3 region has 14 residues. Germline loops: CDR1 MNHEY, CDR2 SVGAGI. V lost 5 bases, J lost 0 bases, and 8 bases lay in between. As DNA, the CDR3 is TGTGCCAGCAGTACGCTGAATAGCAATCAGCCCCAGCATTTT. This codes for CASSTLNSNQPQHF.

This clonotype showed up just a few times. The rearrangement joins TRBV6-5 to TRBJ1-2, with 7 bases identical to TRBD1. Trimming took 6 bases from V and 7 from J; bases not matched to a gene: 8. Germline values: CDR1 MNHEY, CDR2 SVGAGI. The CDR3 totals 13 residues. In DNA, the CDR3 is TGTGCCAGCAGACAGGGGAGTCTTGGTGGCTACACCTTC. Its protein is CASRQGSLGGYTF.

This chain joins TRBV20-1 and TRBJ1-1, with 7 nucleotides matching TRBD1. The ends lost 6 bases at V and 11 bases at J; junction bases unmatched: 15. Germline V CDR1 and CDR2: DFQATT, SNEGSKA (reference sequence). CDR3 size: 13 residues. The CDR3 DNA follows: TGCAGTGCCACTGACAGGGCTCGTGATCTGGCTTTCTTT. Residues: CSATDRARDLAFF.